One sample yielded the 14 T cell receptor beta chains listed below, sequenced in a study of shared clonotypes between healthy human individuals. The method was immunoSEQ multiplex PCR; TCRdb's version includes in-frame clones alone and lacks a portion of them. The table includes hundreds of thousands of clones, 85% to 95% detected once. Positive CCR7 selection of CD45RO-negative cells yielded the naive CD8 cells, and terminally differentiated effector memory CD45RA+ cells were excluded. The source material was naive CD8+ T cells sorted from blood. These receptors were taken from a man aged 30 to 39 in good health.

The chain joins TRBV28 to TRBJ1-2, with D tentatively TRBD1 (6 bases). The CDR3 consists of 16 residues. V lost 5 bases to trimming and J lost 2 bases, with 18 bases between them. The germline V gene has CDR1 MDHEN and CDR2 SYDVKM. The CDR3 reads CASSLPPTGVNYGYTF. The CDR3 nucleotides are TGTGCCAGCAGTCTCCCACCGACAGGAGTCAACTATGGCTACACCTTC.

The chain couples TRBV14 to TRBJ1-3; D not certain. Germline loops: CDR1 SGHDN, CDR2 FVKESK. Trimming pared 1 base from V and 9 bases from J, leaving 13 bases between. This CDR3 comprises 14 residues. DNA for the CDR3: TGTGCCAGCAGCCAAGGGCGTTCGGTCGGCACCATATATTTT. Its translation is CASSQGRSVGTIYF. Using reference TRBV14 and TRBJ1-3 for the parts outside the CDR3, the full variable domain is EAGVTQFPSHSVIEKGQTVTLRCDPISGHDNLYWYRRVMGKEIKFLLHFVKESKQDESGMPNNRFLAERTGGTYSTLKVQPAELEDSGVYFCASSQGRSVGTIYFGEGSWLTVV.

The chain employs TRBV28 and TRBJ2-3; 7 nucleotides agree with TRBD2. The CDR3 has 16 residues. Trimming cost V 4 bases and J 5 bases; bases outside gene matches: 12. Germline V lookup: CDR1 MDHEN, CDR2 SYDVKM. The CDR3 here is CASSSLSGAAIDTQYF. DNA of the CDR3: TGTGCCAGCAGTTCCTTGAGCGGGGCCGCGATAGATACGCAGTATTTT. The full variable domain, rest sourced from reference TRBV28 and TRBJ2-3, is DVKVTQSSRYLVKRTGEKVFLECVQDMDHENMFWYRQDPGLGLRLIYFSYDVKMKEKGDIPEGYSVSREKKERFSLILESASTNQTSMYLCASSSLSGAAIDTQYFGPGTRLTVL.

This rearrangement joins TRBV7-9 to TRBJ1-4; 8 positions match TRBD1. The junction had 3 bases not matched to a gene; V was cut back by 1 base and J by 5 bases. Germline lookup yields CDR1 SEHNR and CDR2 FQNEAQ (reference sequence). The CDR3 is 15 residues long. CDR3 DNA sequence: TGTGCCAGCAGCTTAGTTCAGGGGGCGAATGAAAAACTGTTTTTT. It is translated as CASSLVQGANEKLFF.

This clone came up a few times. The chain carries TRBV5-1 and TRBJ2-3; 8 bases fit TRBD2. This CDR3 has 15 residues. V gave up 5 bases and J gave up 2 bases; unmatched junction bases: 7. Germline values: CDR1 SGHRS, CDR2 YFSETQ. CDR3 amino acids: CASRRTSGHTDTQYF. CDR3 sequence (DNA): TGCGCCAGCAGACGAACTAGCGGCCACACAGATACGCAGTATTTT. The variable domain in full, with the rest retrieved from reference TRBV5-1 and TRBJ2-3, is KAGVTQTPRYLIKTRGQQVTLSCSPISGHRSVSWYQQTPGQGLQFLFEYFSETQRNKGNFPGRFSGRQFSNSRSEMNVSTLELGDSALYLCASRRTSGHTDTQYFGPGTRLTVL.

DNA for the CDR3: TGTGCCAGCAGTTTAAGGTGGGGATCGGATACGCAGTATTTT. Its translation: CASSLRWGSDTQYF. The chain joins TRBV27 to TRBJ2-3; no clear D. This CDR3 spans 14 amino acids. Trimming left V 2 bases short and J 6 bases short, with 12 bases between. In germline, CDR1 is MNHEY, CDR2 SMNVEV (reference sequence).

V and J are TRBV2 and TRBJ2-5; 7 bases agree with TRBD1. The CDR3 has 16 residues. The germline gives CDR1 SNHLY, CDR2 FYNNEI. Trimming took 0 bases from V and 5 from J; bases not matched to a gene: 9. CDR3 loop: CASSEALGTEAETQYF. The CDR3 DNA reads as TGTGCCAGCAGTGAAGCGCTAGGGACAGAGGCGGAGACCCAGTACTTC.

This sequence joins TRBV5-6 and TRBJ1-1; D may be TRBD1 (5 bases). Trimming pared 2 bases from V and 2 bases from J, leaving 10 bases between. CDR1 and CDR2 (germline): SGHDT, YYEEEE. There are 14 residues in the CDR3. The CDR3 region has the DNA TGTGCCAGCAGCTTTAAGGGACTCAACACTGAAGCTTTCTTT. This sequence encodes CASSFKGLNTEAFF.

The chain couples TRBV7-9 to TRBJ2-1; possibly TRBD1 or TRBD2 for D (5 bases each). CDR1 and CDR2 from the germline V gene are SEHNR and FQNEAQ (reference sequence). The CDR3 extends over 15 amino acids. V gave up 5 bases and J gave up 8 bases, with 19 bases separating them. CDR3 nucleotide sequence: TGTGCCAGCAGCCTTAGAGGGGCAGGAGTCGATGAGCAGTTCTTC. It encodes CASSLRGAGVDEQFF.

In this sample, this clone turned up once. The CDR3 reads CASSSTVGEQFF. The DNA for the CDR3 is TGTGCCAGCAGTTCCACCGTGGGTGAGCAGTTCTTC. The chain combines TRBV28 with TRBJ2-1, with D uncertain. This CDR3 contains 12 residues. V was pared by 4 bases and J by 9 bases, with 10 bases between. Germline V gives CDR1 MDHEN, CDR2 SYDVKM.

The chain recombines TRBV14 with TRBJ2-1; D possibly corresponds to TRBD1 (6 bases). Deletions cut 1 base from V and 3 bases from J, with 10 bases between. Germline V gives CDR1 SGHDN, CDR2 FVKESK. The CDR3 extends over 15 amino acids. CDR3 protein: CASSQATGNYNEQFF. The CDR3 region has the DNA TGTGCCAGCAGCCAAGCGACAGGTAACTACAATGAGCAGTTCTTC.

The chain carries TRBV27 and TRBJ1-2; TRBD1 agrees at 11 bases. This CDR3 comprises 15 residues. V was clipped by 2 bases and J by 8 bases; unmatched bases: 7. Germline CDR1 MNHEY, CDR2 SMNVEV (reference sequence). CDR3 amino acids: CASSLQDRGLEGYTF. The CDR3 bases are TGTGCCAGCAGTTTACAGGACAGGGGGCTCGAAGGCTACACCTTC.

V gene TRBV7-9 combines with J gene TRBJ2-7; D unclear. The CDR3 length is 13 residues. With 1 base removed from V and 2 bases from J, the gap between germline ends came to 6 bases. Germline CDR1 SEHNR, CDR2 FQNEAQ (reference sequence). This CDR3 is CASSLVATYEQYF. The CDR3 nucleotides read TGTGCCAGCAGCTTAGTTGCGACCTACGAGCAGTACTTC.

V is TRBV11-2 and J is TRBJ1-1; D is uncertain. The germline V and J ends were trimmed by 5 bases and 1 base, with 2 bases remaining between them. Germline V lookup: CDR1 SGHAT, CDR2 FQNNGV. The CDR3 length is 11 residues. The CDR3: CASSANTEAFF. The CDR3 region has the DNA TGTGCCAGCAGCGCGAACACTGAAGCTTTCTTT.